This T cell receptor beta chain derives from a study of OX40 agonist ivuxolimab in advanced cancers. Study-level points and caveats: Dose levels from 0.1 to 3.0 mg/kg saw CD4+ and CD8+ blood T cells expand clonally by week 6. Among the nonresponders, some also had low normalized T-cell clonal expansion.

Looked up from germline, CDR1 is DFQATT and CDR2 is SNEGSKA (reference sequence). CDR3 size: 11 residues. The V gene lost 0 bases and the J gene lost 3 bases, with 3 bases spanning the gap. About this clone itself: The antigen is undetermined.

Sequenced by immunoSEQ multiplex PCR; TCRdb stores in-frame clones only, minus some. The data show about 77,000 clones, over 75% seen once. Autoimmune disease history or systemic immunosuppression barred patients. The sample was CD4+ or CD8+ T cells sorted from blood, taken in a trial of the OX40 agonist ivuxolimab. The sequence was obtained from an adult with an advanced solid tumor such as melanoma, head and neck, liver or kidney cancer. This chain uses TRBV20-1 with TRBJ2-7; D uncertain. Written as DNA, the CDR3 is TGCAGTGCTAGAGAGGGCTACGAGCAGTACTTC. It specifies CSAREGYEQYF.